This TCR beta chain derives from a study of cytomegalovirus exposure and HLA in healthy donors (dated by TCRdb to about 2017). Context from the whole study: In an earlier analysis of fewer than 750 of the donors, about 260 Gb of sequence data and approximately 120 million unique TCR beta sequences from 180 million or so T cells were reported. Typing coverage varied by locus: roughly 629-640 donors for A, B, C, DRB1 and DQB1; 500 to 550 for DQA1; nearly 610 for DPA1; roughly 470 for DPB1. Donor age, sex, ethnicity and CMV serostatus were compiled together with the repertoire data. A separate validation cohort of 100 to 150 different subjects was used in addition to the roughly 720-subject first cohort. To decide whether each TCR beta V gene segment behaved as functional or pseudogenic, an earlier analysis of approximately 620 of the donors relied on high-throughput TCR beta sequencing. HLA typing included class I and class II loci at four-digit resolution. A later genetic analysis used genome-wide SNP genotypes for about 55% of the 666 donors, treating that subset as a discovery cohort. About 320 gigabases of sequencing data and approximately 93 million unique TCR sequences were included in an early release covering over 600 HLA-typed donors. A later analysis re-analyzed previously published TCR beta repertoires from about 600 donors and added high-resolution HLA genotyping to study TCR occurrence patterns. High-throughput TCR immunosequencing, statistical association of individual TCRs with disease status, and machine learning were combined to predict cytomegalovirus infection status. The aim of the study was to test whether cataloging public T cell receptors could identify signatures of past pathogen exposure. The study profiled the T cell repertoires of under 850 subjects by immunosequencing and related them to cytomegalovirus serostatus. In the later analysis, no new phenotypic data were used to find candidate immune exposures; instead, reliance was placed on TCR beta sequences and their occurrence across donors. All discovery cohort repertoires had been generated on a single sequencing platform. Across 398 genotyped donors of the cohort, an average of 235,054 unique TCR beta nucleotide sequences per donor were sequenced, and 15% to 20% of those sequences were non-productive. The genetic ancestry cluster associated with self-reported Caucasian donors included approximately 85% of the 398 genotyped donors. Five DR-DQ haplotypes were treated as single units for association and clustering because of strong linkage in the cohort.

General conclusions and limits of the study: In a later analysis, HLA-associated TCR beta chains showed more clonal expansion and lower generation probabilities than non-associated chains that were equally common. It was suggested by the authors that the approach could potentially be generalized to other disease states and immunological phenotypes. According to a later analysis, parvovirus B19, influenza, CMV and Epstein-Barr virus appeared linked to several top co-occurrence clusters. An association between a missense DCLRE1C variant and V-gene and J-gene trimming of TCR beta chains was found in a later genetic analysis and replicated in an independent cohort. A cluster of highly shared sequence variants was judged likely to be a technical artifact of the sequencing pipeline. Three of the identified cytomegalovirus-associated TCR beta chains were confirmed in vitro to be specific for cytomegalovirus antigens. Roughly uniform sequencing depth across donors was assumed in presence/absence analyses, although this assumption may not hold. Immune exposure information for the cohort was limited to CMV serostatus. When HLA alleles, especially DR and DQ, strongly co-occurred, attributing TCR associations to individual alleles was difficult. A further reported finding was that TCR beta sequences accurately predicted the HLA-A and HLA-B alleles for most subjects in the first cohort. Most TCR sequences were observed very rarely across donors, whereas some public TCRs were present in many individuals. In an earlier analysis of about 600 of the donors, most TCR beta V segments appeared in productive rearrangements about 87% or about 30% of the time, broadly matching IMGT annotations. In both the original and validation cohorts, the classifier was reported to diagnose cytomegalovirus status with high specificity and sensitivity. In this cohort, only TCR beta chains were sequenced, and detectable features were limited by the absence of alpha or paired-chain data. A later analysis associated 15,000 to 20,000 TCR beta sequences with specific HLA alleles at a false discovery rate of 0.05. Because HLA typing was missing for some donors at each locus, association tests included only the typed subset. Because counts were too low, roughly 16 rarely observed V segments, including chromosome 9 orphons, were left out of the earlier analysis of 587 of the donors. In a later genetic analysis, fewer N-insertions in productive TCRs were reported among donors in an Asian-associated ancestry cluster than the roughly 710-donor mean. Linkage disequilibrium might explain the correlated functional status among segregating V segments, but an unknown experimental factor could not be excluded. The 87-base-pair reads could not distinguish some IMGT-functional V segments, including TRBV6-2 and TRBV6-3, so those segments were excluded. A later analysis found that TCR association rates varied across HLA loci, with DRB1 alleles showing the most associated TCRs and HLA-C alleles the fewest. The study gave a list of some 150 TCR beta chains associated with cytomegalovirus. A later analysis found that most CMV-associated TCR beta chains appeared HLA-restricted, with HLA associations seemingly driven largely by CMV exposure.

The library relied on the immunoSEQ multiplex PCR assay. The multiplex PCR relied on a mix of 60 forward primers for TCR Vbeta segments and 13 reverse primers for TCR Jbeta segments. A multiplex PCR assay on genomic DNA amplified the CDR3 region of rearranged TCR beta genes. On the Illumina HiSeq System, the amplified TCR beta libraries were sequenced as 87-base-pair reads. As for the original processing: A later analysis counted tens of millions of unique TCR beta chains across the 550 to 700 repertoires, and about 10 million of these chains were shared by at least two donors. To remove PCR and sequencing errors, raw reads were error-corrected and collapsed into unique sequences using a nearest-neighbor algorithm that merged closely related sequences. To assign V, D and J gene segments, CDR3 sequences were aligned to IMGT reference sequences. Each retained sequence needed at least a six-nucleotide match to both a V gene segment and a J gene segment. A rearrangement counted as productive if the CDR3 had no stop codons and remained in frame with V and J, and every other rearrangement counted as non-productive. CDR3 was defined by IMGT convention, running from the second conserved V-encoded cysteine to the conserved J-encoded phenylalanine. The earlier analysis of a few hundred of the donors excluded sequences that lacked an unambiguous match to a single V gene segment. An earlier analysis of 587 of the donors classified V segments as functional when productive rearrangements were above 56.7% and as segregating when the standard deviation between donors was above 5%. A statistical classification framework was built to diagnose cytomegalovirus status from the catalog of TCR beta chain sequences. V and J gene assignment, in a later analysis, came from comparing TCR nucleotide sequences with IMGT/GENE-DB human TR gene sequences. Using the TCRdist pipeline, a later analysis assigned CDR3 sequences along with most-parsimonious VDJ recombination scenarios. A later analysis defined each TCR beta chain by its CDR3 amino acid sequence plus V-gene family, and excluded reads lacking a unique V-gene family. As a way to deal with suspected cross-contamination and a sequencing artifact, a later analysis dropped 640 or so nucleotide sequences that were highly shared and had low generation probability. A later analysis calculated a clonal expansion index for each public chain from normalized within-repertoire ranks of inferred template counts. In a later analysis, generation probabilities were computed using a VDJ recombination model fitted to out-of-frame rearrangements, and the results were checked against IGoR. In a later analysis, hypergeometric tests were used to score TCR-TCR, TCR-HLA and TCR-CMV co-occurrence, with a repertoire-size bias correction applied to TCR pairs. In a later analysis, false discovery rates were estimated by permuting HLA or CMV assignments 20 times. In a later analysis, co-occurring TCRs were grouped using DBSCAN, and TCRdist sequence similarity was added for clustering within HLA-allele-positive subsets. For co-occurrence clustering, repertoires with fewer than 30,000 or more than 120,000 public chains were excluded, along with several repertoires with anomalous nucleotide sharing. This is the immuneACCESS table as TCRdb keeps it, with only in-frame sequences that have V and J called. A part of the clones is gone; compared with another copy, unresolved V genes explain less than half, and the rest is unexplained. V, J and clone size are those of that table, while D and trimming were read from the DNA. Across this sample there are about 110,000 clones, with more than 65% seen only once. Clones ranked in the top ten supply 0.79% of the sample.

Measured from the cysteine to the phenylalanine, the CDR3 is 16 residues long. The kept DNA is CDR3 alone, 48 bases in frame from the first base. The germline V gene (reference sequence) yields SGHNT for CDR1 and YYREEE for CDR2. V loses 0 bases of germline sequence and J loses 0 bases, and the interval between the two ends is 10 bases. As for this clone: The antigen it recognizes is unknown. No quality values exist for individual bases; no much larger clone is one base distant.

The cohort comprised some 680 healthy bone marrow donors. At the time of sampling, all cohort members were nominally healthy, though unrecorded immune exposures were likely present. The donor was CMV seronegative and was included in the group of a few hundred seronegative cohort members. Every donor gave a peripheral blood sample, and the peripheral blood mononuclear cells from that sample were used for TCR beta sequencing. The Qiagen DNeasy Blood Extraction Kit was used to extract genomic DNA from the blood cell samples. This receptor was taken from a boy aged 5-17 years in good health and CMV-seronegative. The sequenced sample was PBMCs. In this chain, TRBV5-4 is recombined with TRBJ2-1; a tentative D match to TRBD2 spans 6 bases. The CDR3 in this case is CASSLGAGSSYNEQFF. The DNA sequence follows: TGTGCCAGCAGCTTGGGCGCGGGAAGCTCCTACAATGAGCAGTTCTTC.